These T cell receptor beta chains were read from a single sample in a study of chemoradiotherapy in HPV16-positive cancers. The method was immunoSEQ multiplex PCR; TCRdb's version includes in-frame clones alone and lacks a portion of them. The repertoire holds approximately 12,000 clones, with around 72% as singletons. Sampling was done from a patient who underwent chemoradiotherapy. These receptors were taken from a human donor with HPV-associated anogenital cancer. CDR3s include the opening cysteine and the closing phenylalanine or tryptophan. A D gene is named only where the DNA matches it firmly. Expanded clones are given a class, and other clones once, few, many or no size at all.

CDR3 length	D gene	V gene	J gene	clone size	CDR3 protein	CDR3 DNA
15	TRBD1	TRBV9	TRBJ2-3	few	CASSVARGRTDTQYF	TGTGCCAGCAGCGTAGCTAGGGGGCGCACAGATACGCAGTATTTT
15	TRBD2	TRBV4-2	TRBJ2-5	.	CASSQDREGQETQYF	TGTGCCAGCAGCCAAGATCGGGAGGGCCAAGAGACCCAGTACTTC
16	TRBD1	TRBV9	TRBJ2-3	once	CASSVGEGQGLDTQYF	TGTGCCAGCAGCGTAGGGGAGGGACAGGGGTTAGATACGCAGTATTTT
15	.	TRBV19	TRBJ2-1	.	CASNPGQSSYNEQFF	TGTGCCAGTAATCCGGGACAAAGCTCCTACAATGAGCAGTTCTTC
15	TRBD1	TRBV27	TRBJ2-7	.	CASSSYRTGVYEQYF	TGTGCCAGCAGTTCTTATCGGACAGGGGTCTACGAGCAGTACTTC
16	.	TRBV29-1	TRBJ2-1	.	CSVPSGLRILVDEQFF	TGCAGCGTGCCTTCGGGACTTAGGATACTTGTTGATGAGCAGTTCTTC
14	.	TRBV28	TRBJ1-1	.	CASSNRGMIPEAFF	TGTGCCAGCAGTAATAGGGGTATGATCCCTGAAGCTTTCTTT
15	TRBD2	TRBV6-5	TRBJ2-7	.	CASSYEGVAGDEQYF	TGTGCCAGCAGTTACGAGGGGGTAGCGGGAGACGAGCAGTACTTC
12	.	TRBV15	TRBJ2-7	.	CATSAASAEQYF	TGTGCCACCAGCGCCGCTAGCGCCGAGCAGTACTTC
12	.	TRBV28	TRBJ1-1	.	CASTGDHPEAFF	TGTGCCAGCACGGGGGACCACCCTGAAGCTTTCTTT
13	.	TRBV28	TRBJ2-1	.	CASMGRSYNEQFF	TGTGCCAGCATGGGAAGAAGCTACAATGAGCAGTTCTTC
13	.	TRBV5-6	TRBJ2-5	.	CASSLRGEKTQYF	TGTGCCAGCAGCTTGCGGGGTGAGAAGACCCAGTACTTC
15	TRBD1	TRBV5-1	TRBJ1-2	.	CASRKTTGGGYGYTF	TGCGCCAGCAGGAAAACGACAGGGGGCGGCTATGGCTACACCTTC
14	TRBD1	TRBV28	TRBJ1-2	.	CASTAGTANYGYTF	TGTGCCAGCACCGCAGGGACAGCGAACTATGGCTACACCTTC
14	.	TRBV23-1	TRBJ2-7	.	CATRGNSLSYEQYF	TGCGCCACGAGGGGGAACAGCCTCTCCTACGAGCAGTACTTC
15	.	TRBV2	TRBJ1-5	.	CASMKGSVSNQPQHF	TGTGCCAGCATGAAGGGGTCGGTTAGCAATCAGCCCCAGCATTTT
13	.	TRBV27	TRBJ1-2	.	CATVGIGTYGYTF	TGTGCCACCGTGGGAATCGGGACCTATGGCTACACCTTC
13	TRBD2	TRBV28	TRBJ2-3	.	CASLAGGTDTQYF	TGTGCCAGTTTAGCGGGAGGCACAGATACGCAGTATTTT
14	.	TRBV18	TRBJ1-1	.	CASAGQGGNTEAFF	TGTGCCAGCGCAGGCCAGGGAGGGAACACTGAAGCTTTCTTT